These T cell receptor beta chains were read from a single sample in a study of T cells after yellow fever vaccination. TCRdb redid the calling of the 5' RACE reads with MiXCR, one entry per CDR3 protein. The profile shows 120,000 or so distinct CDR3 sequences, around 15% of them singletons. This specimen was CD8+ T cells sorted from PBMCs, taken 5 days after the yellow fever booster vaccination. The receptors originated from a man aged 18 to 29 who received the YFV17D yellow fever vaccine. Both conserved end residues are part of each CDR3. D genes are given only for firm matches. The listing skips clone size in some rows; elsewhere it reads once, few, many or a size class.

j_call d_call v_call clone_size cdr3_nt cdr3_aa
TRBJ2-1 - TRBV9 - TGTGCCAGCAGCGTAGGGCGGGCCATAGGCGAGCAGTTCTTC CASSVGRAIGEQFF
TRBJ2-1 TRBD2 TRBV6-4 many TGTGCCAGCAGTGACGGGACTAGCGGGGGTCCCAATGAGCAGTTCTTC CASSDGTSGGPNEQFF
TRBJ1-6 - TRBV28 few TGTGCCAGCAGGGGGACGGGGTATAATTCACCCCTCCACTTT CASRGTGYNSPLHF
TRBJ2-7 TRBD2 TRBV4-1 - TGCGCCAGCAGTCAAGGACTAGCGATACTTGGAGAGCAGTACTTC CASSQGLAILGEQYF
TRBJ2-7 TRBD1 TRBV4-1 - TGCGCCAGCAGCCCAAGGCCGGACAGGGTCGGCTACGAGCAGTACTTC CASSPRPDRVGYEQYF
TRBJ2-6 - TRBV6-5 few TGTGCCAGCGGTTCTGGGGCCAACGTCCTGACTTTC CASGSGANVLTF
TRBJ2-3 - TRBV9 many TGTGCCAGCAGCGTATCCTGGGGGAACACAGATACGCAGTATTTT CASSVSWGNTDTQYF
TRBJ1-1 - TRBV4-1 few TGCGCCAGCAGCTACGGGCCGAACACTGAAGCTTTCTTT CASSYGPNTEAFF
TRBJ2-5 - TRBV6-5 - TGTGCCAGCAGTCCGGACAGCCTCTGGGAGACCCAGTACTTC CASSPDSLWETQYF
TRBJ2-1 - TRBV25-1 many TGTGCCAGCAGTACGCGCCAGATCGTCTACAATGAGCAGTTCTTC CASSTRQIVYNEQFF